The sequence of this TCR beta chain was determined in a study of radiotherapy plus CTLA-4 blockade in lung cancer. On the study more broadly: Disease control was present in roughly 29% of patients, and objective responses in under 20%.

Ipilimumab CTLA-4 blockade and focal radiation were given to patients with chemo-refractory metastatic non-small-cell lung cancer. Details on this clone: Its antigen is still unknown.

Study conclusions and caveats: Tumor-derived TCR clones expanded in blood after radiotherapy plus ipilimumab.

The CDR3 has 15 amino acids. The germline CDR1 and CDR2 sequences are SGHDN and FVKESK. Trimming left V 1 base short and J 4 bases short, with 10 bases between. Here immunoSEQ multiplex PCR was the method, and the copy in TCRdb shows in-frame clones only, minus some. The data show roughly 78,000 clones, around 73% seen once. The starting material was peripheral blood, obtained from a patient treated with radiotherapy plus ipilimumab. The rearrangement links TRBV14 to TRBJ2-2; tentatively, D is TRBD1 (5 bases). The sequence was collected from a human donor with non-small cell lung cancer who had a complete response to radiotherapy plus ipilimumab. The chain's CDR3 is CASSQGQGGTGELFF. Here the CDR3 DNA reads TGTGCCAGCAGCCAAGGGCAGGGTGGCACCGGGGAGCTGTTTTTT.